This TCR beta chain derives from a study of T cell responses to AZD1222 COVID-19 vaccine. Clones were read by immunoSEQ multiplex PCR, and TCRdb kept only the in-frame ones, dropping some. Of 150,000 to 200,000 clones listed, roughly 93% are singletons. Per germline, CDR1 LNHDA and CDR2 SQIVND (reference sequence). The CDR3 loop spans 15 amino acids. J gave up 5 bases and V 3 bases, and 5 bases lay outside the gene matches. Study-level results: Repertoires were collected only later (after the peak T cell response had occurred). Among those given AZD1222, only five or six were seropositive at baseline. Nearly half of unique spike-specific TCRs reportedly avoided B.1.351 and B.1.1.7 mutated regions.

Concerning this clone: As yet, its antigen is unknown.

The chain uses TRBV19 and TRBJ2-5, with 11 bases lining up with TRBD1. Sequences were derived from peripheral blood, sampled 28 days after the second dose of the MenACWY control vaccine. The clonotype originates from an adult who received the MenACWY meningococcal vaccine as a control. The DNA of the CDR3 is TGTGCCAGTAGTATTGGACAGGGGGCGAGCGAGACCCAGTACTTC. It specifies CASSIGQGASETQYF.